These T cell receptor beta chains were read from a single sample in a study of sequential checkpoint blockade in melanoma. Libraries were prepared by immunoSEQ multiplex PCR; TCRdb keeps only in-frame clonotypes and omits some of them. The sample consists of roughly 15,000 clones, around two thirds of them appearing once. Sequences were derived from CD8+ T cells sorted from blood (inferred from file names), sampled from a patient given nivolumab and ipilimumab in sequence. All receptors derive from a human donor with melanoma. The CDR3 runs from the conserved cysteine through the conserved F or W. The D gene is left open where the match is weak. Clone sizes are given selectively: once, few, many, or a class where the clone is expanded.

>NA|TRBV18|TRBD2|TRBJ2-7
TGTGCCAGCTCACGTTTCCTAGCGGGAGGGCCAACCCAACCCTACGAGCAGTACTTC
CASSRFLAGGPTQPYEQYF
>NA|TRBV13|TRBD2|TRBJ2-2
TGTGCCAGCAGCGTAGGACTAGCGGGAGGGCCCGGGGAGCTGTTTTTT
CASSVGLAGGPGELFF
>NA|TRBV7-3|TRBD2|TRBJ2-1
TGTGCCAGCAGCTTAGACACTAGCGGGTACAATGAGCAGTTCTTC
CASSLDTSGYNEQFF
>NA|TRBV2|TRBD2|TRBJ2-3
TGTGCCACCTTGGGACTAGCGGGCACAGATACGCAGTATTTT
CATLGLAGTDTQYF
>NA|TRBV27|NA|TRBJ1-1
TGTGCCAGCAGTTTACTGGGGCTGGGCACTGAAGCTTTCTTT
CASSLLGLGTEAFF
>NA|TRBV30|TRBD1|TRBJ1-6
TGTGCCCGCTCGACAGGGGATTATTCACCCCTCCACTTT
CARSTGDYSPLHF
>NA|TRBV7-8|TRBD2|TRBJ2-2
TGTGCCAGCAGCCCATGGACTAGCGGGAGGGACGGGGAGCTGTTTTTT
CASSPWTSGRDGELFF
>NA|TRBV15|NA|TRBJ2-2
TGTGCCACCAGCAGTGCACAGGGATCAACCGGGGAGCTGTTTTTT
CATSSAQGSTGELFF
>NA|TRBV7-9|NA|TRBJ1-4
TGTGCCAGCAGCCCTTGGGCTGACCATCTGCCGGATGAAAAACTGTTTTTT
CASSPWADHLPDEKLFF
>NA|TRBV27|NA|TRBJ1-2
TGTGCCAGCAGTTTATCGCCAGGGCCCTATGGCTACACCTTC
CASSLSPGPYGYTF
>NA|TRBV7-2|TRBD2|TRBJ2-7
TGTGCCAGCAGTCCAGCGGGAGCATCCTACGAGCAGTACTTC
CASSPAGASYEQYF
>NA|TRBV7-9|TRBD2|TRBJ2-1
TGTGCCAGCAGCTTAAGGACTAGCGGGAGCGATGAGCAGTTCTTC
CASSLRTSGSDEQFF
>NA|TRBV10-3|TRBD2|TRBJ2-7
TGTGCCATCAGCCGGGGGGGTGAGCAGTACTTC
CAISRGGEQYF
>NA|TRBV19|TRBD1|TRBJ2-7
TGTGCCAGTAGTGCTGGACAGGGGAGAGTCTACGAGCAGTACTTC
CASSAGQGRVYEQYF
>NA|TRBV9|TRBD1|TRBJ2-1
TGTGCCAGCAGCGGGACAGGAGAGGCCTCCTACAATGAGCAGTTCTTC
CASSGTGEASYNEQFF
>few|TRBV12-5|TRBD1|TRBJ2-7
TGTGCTAGTGAACCGGGACAGGGTTACGAGCAGTACTTC
CASEPGQGYEQYF
>NA|TRBV7-9|TRBD1|TRBJ2-7
TGTGCCAGCAGCTTAGGACAGGGGGGTTCCTACGAGCAGTACTTC
CASSLGQGGSYEQYF
>NA|TRBV10-3|NA|TRBJ1-2
TGTGCCATAGAAGGGGGTGGTGGCTACACCTTC
CAIEGGGGYTF
>NA|TRBV6-5|TRBD2|TRBJ2-7
TGTGCCAGCACCCGGAGCGGGGGGTATCCCTACGAGCAGTACTTC
CASTRSGGYPYEQYF
>NA|TRBV7-6|TRBD2|TRBJ2-1
TGTGCCAGCAGCTTAAAGAGCGGGGGTGCTTCCTACAATGAGCAGTTCTTC
CASSLKSGGASYNEQFF
>NA|TRBV7-9|TRBD2|TRBJ2-7
TGTGCCAGCAGCTCCACTAGCGGGCCCTCCTCCTACGAGCAGTACTTC
CASSSTSGPSSYEQYF
>few|TRBV9|NA|TRBJ1-2
TGTGCCAGCAGCGACTATCGCGGCTACACCTTC
CASSDYRGYTF
>NA|TRBV4-3|TRBD1|TRBJ2-1
TGCGCCAGCAGTCCCGGGACAGGGTCGGATGAGCAGTTCTTC
CASSPGTGSDEQFF
>NA|TRBV7-9|NA|TRBJ2-1
TGTGCCAGCAGCTTATCTGGGCTAATCTCCTACAATGAGCAGTTCTTC
CASSLSGLISYNEQFF
>NA|TRBV5-6|NA|TRBJ2-1
TGTGCCAGCAGCTCGGGCCGCGGACAGGGAGGGAATGAGCAGTTCTTC
CASSSGRGQGGNEQFF
>few|TRBV2|TRBD1|TRBJ2-7
TGTGCCAGCAGTGAAGCCTTGGGACAGCGCTACGAGCAGTACTTC
CASSEALGQRYEQYF
>few|TRBV7-3|TRBD2|TRBJ2-2
TGTGCCAGCAGCTTAATGGGCGGGGGGGCCTTCACCGGGGAGCTGTTTTTT
CASSLMGGGAFTGELFF
>NA|TRBV4-3|TRBD2|TRBJ2-7
TGCGCCAGCAGCCACACGATGACGGGAGGGGGCGAGCAGTACTTC
CASSHTMTGGGEQYF
>once|TRBV7-2|TRBD2|TRBJ2-3
TGTGCCAGCAGCCGCGGGAGTCTGGAAGATACGCAGTATTTT
CASSRGSLEDTQYF
>NA|TRBV7-6|NA|TRBJ2-3
TGTGCCAGCAGCCTCTTAGACACAGATACGCAGTATTTT
CASSLLDTDTQYF
>NA|TRBV27|NA|TRBJ1-1
TGTGCCAGCAGCCAACCCGGGACAGAAGCTTTCTTT
CASSQPGTEAFF
>NA|TRBV25-1|NA|TRBJ1-2
TGTGCCAGCAGTGACCCCCGGGAGGGACCGTACTATGGCTACACCTTC
CASSDPREGPYYGYTF